The rows below give T cell receptor beta chains drawn from one sample of a study of identical twins. TCRdb re-derived calls from the 5' RACE reads in MiXCR, one entry per CDR3 protein. The sample consists of about 730,000 distinct CDR3 sequences, 21% of them appearing once. The sample was also linked to a second study, of T cells expressing NK-cell markers.

Sequenced material: PBMCs. The receptors shown here come from a young woman in good health. The CDR3 runs from the conserved cysteine through the conserved F or W. The D gene is left open where the match is weak. The listing skips clone size in some rows; elsewhere it reads once, few, many or a size class.

TRBV6-5	.	.	TRBJ1-5	TGTGCCAGCAGTTATCGGGGTGATAATCAGCCCCAGCATTTT	CASSYRGDNQPQHF
TRBV20-1	many	.	TRBJ2-1	TGCAGTGCTAGAGTCCCGGGGTCCTCCTACAATGAGCAGTTCTTC	CSARVPGSSYNEQFF
TRBV5-6	.	TRBD1	TRBJ2-1	TGTGCCAGCAGCTACGGGACAGACTACAATGAGCAGTTCTTC	CASSYGTDYNEQFF
TRBV25-1	few	TRBD2	TRBJ2-5	TGTGCCAGCAGTGAATACAGCGGGGGACAAGAGACCCAGTACTTC	CASSEYSGGQETQYF
TRBV7-8	few	.	TRBJ2-7	TGTGCCAGCAGCTTAGTCGGAGCGGTGGTACGGATCGGCGAGCAGTACTTC	CASSLVGAVVRIGEQYF
TRBV7-2	.	.	TRBJ2-7	TGTGCCAGCAGCTTAGTCAAGTTCGCCTACGAGCAGTACTTC	CASSLVKFAYEQYF
TRBV5-1	few	TRBD2	TRBJ2-3	TGCGCCAGCAGTCAAGCGGGAGTCGGCACAGATACGCAGTATTTT	CASSQAGVGTDTQYF
TRBV5-1	.	.	TRBJ2-7	TGCGCCAGCAGCTTTGAGGCAGGGGCTCAGTACTTC	CASSFEAGAQYF
TRBV20-1	.	.	TRBJ2-5	TGCAGTGCTAGACAGGGACCCCAAGAGACCCAGTACTTC	CSARQGPQETQYF
TRBV12-3/TRBV12-4	few	.	TRBJ1-1	TGTGCCAGCAGTTTAGCAGTAGGGGTGCGGACTGAAGCTTTCTTT	CASSLAVGVRTEAFF
TRBV12-3/TRBV12-4	.	.	TRBJ1-1	TGTGCCAGCAGTTTAAGGGACACCACTGAAGCTTTCTTT	CASSLRDTTEAFF
TRBV20-1	.	.	TRBJ2-3	TGCAGTGCGAGGGGGACTCGAACAGATACGCAGTATTTT	CSARGTRTDTQYF
TRBV29-1	few	.	TRBJ1-2	TGCAGCGTCAACCTCAACTATGGCTACACCTTC	CSVNLNYGYTF
TRBV6-2/TRBV6-3	few	.	TRBJ2-5	TGTGCCAGCGCCAAGACTAGATTTGAGACCCAGTACTTC	CASAKTRFETQYF
TRBV12-3/TRBV12-4	few	TRBD1	TRBJ1-1	TGTGCCAGCACCCTCGACAGGGAGGTCACTGAAGCTTTCTTT	CASTLDREVTEAFF
TRBV5-5	.	TRBD1	TRBJ1-2	TGTGCCAGCAGCCAAGGCTCGGGACAGTATGGCTACACCTTC	CASSQGSGQYGYTF
TRBV3-1	.	.	TRBJ2-7	TGTGCCAGCAGCCAAGAGAGGGAGGCAGGGTTCAACTACGAGCAGTACTTC	CASSQEREAGFNYEQYF
TRBV20-1	.	.	TRBJ2-5	TGCAGTGCTAGAGACCCCCAGGTCCAAGAGAACCAGTACTTC	CSARDPQVQENQYF
TRBV20-1	many	TRBD2	TRBJ2-1	TGCAGTGCTAGAGACCAGCGGGAGCCTTACAATGAGCAGTTCTTC	CSARDQREPYNEQFF
TRBV12-3/TRBV12-4	.	.	TRBJ1-1	TGTGCCAGCACCAGGGGTCACACTGAAGCTTTCTTT	CASTRGHTEAFF
TRBV20-1	few	TRBD1	TRBJ2-4	TGCAGTGCTAGAGTTACCGGGACAGGGGAACTTCTGTCCAAAAACATTCAGTACTTC	CSARVTGTGELLSKNIQYF
TRBV19	.	.	TRBJ2-7	TGTGCCAGTAGTATACCGCCCTACGAGCAGTACTTC	CASSIPPYEQYF
TRBV29-1	many	TRBD2	TRBJ2-1	TGCAGCGTTGACGGGGGGTTGGTCAATGAGCAGTTCTTC	CSVDGGLVNEQFF
TRBV10-3	.	.	TRBJ2-2	TGTGCCATCAGTGTTCAGGGGATGGAGACCGGGGAGCTGTTTTTT	CAISVQGMETGELFF
TRBV20-1	few	TRBD1	TRBJ1-5	TGCAGTGGGGGACAGCTCAATCAGCCCCAGCATTTT	CSGGQLNQPQHF
TRBV4-2	few	.	TRBJ1-1	TGTGCCAGCAGCCAAGACGGCGGGGTTCCTTTCAGCGGAGCTTTCTTT	CASSQDGGVPFSGAFF
TRBV20-1	.	.	TRBJ2-7	TGCAGTGCTCCACGGGGTTTTGGGGAGCAGTACTTC	CSAPRGFGEQYF
TRBV5-1	.	.	TRBJ1-1	TGCGCCAGCAGCTTTGGGCAACTGCTTGATTACACTGAAGCTTTCTTT	CASSFGQLLDYTEAFF
TRBV10-3	.	.	TRBJ2-1	TGTGCCATCAGTCGGGACGTGGGTTACAATGAGCAGTTCTTC	CAISRDVGYNEQFF
TRBV9	few	.	TRBJ2-1	TGTGCCAGCAGCGTAGATGGGGGGGCGGGCAATGAGCAGTTCTTC	CASSVDGGAGNEQFF
TRBV7-8	.	.	TRBJ2-1	TGTGCCAGCAGCTTAACCCCTCAGCGGAGTTCCTACAATGAGCAGTTCTTC	CASSLTPQRSSYNEQFF
TRBV3-1	few	.	TRBJ2-4	TGTGCCAGCAGCCAAGATCCCCTGTATGCCAAAAACATTCAGTACTTC	CASSQDPLYAKNIQYF
TRBV4-3	.	.	TRBJ1-1	TGCGCCAGCGCCCCCCAAAGGACCATGAACACTGAAGCTTTCTTT	CASAPQRTMNTEAFF
TRBV11-2	.	.	TRBJ1-2	TGTGCCAGCAGCTTAGACAGGAGGACGGGCTACACCTTC	CASSLDRRTGYTF
TRBV6-4	.	.	TRBJ1-1	TGTGCCAGCAGGGCCGAGGGGAACACTGAAGCTTTCTTT	CASRAEGNTEAFF
TRBV12-3/TRBV12-4	.	.	TRBJ2-7	TGTGCCAGCAGTTTAGCTGGACGTACCTCCTACGAGCAGTACTTC	CASSLAGRTSYEQYF
TRBV4-3	few	.	TRBJ2-7	TGCGCCAGCAGCCAAGGCTCCTCGACCGGGCAGTACTTC	CASSQGSSTGQYF
TRBV3-1	once	TRBD2	TRBJ2-1	TGTGCCAGCAGCCAAGATGTACAACTAGCGGCTTACAATGAGCAGTTCTTC	CASSQDVQLAAYNEQFF
TRBV5-6	many	.	TRBJ2-1	TGTGCCAGCAGCCGAAGAGCCGGGTACAATGAGCAGTTCTTC	CASSRRAGYNEQFF
TRBV6-1	few	.	TRBJ1-5	TGTGCCAGCAGTGAGTCAACGACAGGCAATCAGCCCCAGCATTTT	CASSESTTGNQPQHF
TRBV20-1	.	.	TRBJ1-2	TGCAGTGCTAGAGAAAGGGACTATGGCTACACCTTC	CSARERDYGYTF
TRBV6-1	few	.	TRBJ1-1	TGTGCCAGCAGCTCAAAAGGGTTGTGGAACACTGAAGCTTTCTTT	CASSSKGLWNTEAFF
TRBV6-5	.	.	TRBJ2-7	TGTGCCAGCAGTTATCTTTTAGGGGTCTACGAGCAGTACTTC	CASSYLLGVYEQYF
TRBV10-3	.	TRBD1	TRBJ2-2	TGTGCCATCAGTGGACAGGGGGGGACCGGGGAGCTGTTTTTT	CAISGQGGTGELFF
TRBV7-9	few	.	TRBJ1-1	TGTGCCAGCAGCTCGGGCGGCCTCATGAACACTGAAGCTTTCTTT	CASSSGGLMNTEAFF
TRBV27	.	.	TRBJ1-1	TGTGCCAGCAGTCCTAACAGGAGGAACACTGAAGCTTTCTTT	CASSPNRRNTEAFF
TRBV12-3/TRBV12-4	.	.	TRBJ2-2	TGTGCCAGCAGATCCGACGCTGGGGAGCTGTTTTTT	CASRSDAGELFF
TRBV9	few	.	TRBJ1-1	TGTGCCAGCAGCGTCACAGACACTGAAGCTTTCTTT	CASSVTDTEAFF
TRBV6-1	.	.	TRBJ2-1	TGTGCCAGCAGGGTTAGCGGAGTGAGGGGCGAGCAGTTCTTC	CASRVSGVRGEQFF
TRBV20-1	few	.	TRBJ1-3	TGCAGTGCCCTGGTGGAGGCTGGAAACACCATATATTTT	CSALVEAGNTIYF
TRBV12-3/TRBV12-4	few	.	TRBJ2-7	TGTGCCAGCAGTGCCGACACAACCCCCTACGAGCAGTACTTC	CASSADTTPYEQYF
TRBV27	many	TRBD1	TRBJ1-5	TGTGCCAGCATCACGTACAGGGGCCTCAGCAATCAGCCCCAGCATTTT	CASITYRGLSNQPQHF
TRBV7-9	.	.	TRBJ2-1	TGTGCCAGCAGCTTAGGACGGGGGCTGTTCTTC	CASSLGRGLFF
TRBV5-1	few	.	TRBJ1-1	TGCGCCAGCAGCTCGGACGGGAGGGACACTGAAGCTTTCTTT	CASSSDGRDTEAFF
TRBV4-3	few	.	TRBJ2-5	TGCGCCAGCAGTTACGAGGCGACTCCGCAAGAGACCCAGTACTTC	CASSYEATPQETQYF